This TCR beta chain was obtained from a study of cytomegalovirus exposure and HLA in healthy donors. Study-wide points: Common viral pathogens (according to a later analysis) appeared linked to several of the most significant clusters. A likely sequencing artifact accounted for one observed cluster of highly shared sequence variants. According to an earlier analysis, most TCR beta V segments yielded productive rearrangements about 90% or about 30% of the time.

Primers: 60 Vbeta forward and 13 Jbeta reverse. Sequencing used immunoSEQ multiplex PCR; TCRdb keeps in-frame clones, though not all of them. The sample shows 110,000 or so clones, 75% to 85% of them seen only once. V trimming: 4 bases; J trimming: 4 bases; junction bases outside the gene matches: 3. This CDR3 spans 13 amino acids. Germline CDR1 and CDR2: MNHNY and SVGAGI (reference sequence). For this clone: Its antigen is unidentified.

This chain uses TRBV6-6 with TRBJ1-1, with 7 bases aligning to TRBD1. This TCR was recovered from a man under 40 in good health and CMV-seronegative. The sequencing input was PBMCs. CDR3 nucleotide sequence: TGTGCCAGCAGTTCTCAGGGGGGCACTGAAGCTTTCTTT. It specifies CASSSQGGTEAFF.